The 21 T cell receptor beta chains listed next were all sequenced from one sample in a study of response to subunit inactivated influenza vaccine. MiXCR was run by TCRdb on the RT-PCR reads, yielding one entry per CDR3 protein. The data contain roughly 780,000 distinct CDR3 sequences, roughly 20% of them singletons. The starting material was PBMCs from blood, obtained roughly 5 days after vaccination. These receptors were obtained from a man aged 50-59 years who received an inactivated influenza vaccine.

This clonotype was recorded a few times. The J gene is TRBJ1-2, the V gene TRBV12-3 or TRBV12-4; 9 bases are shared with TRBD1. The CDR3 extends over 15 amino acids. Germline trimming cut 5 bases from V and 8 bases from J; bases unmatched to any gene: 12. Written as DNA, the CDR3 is TGTGCCAGCAGTATACACTCCGGGACAGGGAGCGGCTACACCTTC. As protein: CASSIHSGTGSGYTF.

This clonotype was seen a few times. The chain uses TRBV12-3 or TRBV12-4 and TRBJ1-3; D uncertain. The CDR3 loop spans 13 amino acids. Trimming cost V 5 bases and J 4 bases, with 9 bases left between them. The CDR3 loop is CASSPLRGNTIYF. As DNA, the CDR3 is TGTGCCAGCAGTCCCTTGAGGGGAAACACCATATATTTT.

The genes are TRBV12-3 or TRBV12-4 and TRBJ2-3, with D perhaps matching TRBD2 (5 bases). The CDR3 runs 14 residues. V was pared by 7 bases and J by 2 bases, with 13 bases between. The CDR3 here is CASTSSGDTDTQYF. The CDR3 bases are TGTGCCAGCACCTCTTCCGGGGACACAGATACGCAGTATTTT.

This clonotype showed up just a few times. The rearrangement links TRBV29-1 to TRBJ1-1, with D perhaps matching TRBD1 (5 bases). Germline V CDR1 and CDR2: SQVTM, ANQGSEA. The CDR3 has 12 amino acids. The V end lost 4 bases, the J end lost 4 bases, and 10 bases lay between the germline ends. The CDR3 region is CSVGSGGTEAFF. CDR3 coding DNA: TGCAGCGTTGGGTCGGGGGGCACTGAAGCTTTCTTT.

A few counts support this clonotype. The CDR3 region is CASSYDPTSGSFDEQFF. The CDR3 nucleotides are TGTGCCAGCAGCTACGACCCGACTAGCGGGAGCTTCGATGAGCAGTTCTTC. The chain is built from TRBV5-4 and TRBJ2-1; 12 bases fit TRBD2. CDR3 length: 17 amino acids. Germline CDR1 and CDR2: SGHNT and YYREEE (reference sequence). Losses at the gene ends were 3 bases for V and 8 bases for J; bases not matched to a gene: 12.

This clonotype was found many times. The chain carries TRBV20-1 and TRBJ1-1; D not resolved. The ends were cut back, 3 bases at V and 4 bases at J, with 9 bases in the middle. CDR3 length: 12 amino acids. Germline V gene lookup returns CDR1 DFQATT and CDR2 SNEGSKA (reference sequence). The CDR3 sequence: CSASQGSTEAFF. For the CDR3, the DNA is TGCAGTGCTAGTCAAGGAAGCACTGAAGCTTTCTTT.

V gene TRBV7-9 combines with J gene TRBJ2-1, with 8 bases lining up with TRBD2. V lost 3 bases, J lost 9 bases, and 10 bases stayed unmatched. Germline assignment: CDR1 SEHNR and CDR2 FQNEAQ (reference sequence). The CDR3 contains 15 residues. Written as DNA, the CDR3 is TGTGCCAGCAGCTTGACCGGGACTAGATCTCTTGAGCAGTTCTTC. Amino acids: CASSLTGTRSLEQFF.

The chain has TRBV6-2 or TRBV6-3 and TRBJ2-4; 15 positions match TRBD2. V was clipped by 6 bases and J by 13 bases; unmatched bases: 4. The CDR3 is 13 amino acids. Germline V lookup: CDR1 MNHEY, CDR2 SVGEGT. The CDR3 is CASRTGLAGGQYF. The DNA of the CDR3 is TGTGCCAGCAGAACGGGACTAGCGGGGGGACAGTACTTC.

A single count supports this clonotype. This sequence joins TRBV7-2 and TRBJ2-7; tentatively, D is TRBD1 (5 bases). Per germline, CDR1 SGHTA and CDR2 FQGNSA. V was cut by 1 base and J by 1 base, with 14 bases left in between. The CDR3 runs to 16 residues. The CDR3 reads CASSLGARANSYEQYF. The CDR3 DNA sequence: TGTGCCAGCAGCTTAGGGGCCAGGGCCAATTCCTACGAGCAGTACTTC.

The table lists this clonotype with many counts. The DNA of the CDR3 is TGCGCCAGCAGCCAAGAGTGGCGGGGAAGAGAGACCCAGTACTTC. This gives the protein CASSQEWRGRETQYF. This chain joins TRBV4-3 and TRBJ2-5; tentative D call: TRBD2 (6 bases). The V gene's germline CDR1 is LGHNA and CDR2 YSLEER. V lost 0 bases to trimming and J lost 4 bases, with 12 bases between them. The CDR3 is 15 residues long.

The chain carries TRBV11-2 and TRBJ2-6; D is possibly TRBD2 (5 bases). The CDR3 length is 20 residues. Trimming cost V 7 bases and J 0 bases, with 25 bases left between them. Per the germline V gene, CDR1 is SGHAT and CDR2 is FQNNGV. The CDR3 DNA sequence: TGTGCCAGCACCCACAGAGGGTCGGGGAACCGATACTCTGGGGCCAACGTCCTGACTTTC. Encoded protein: CASTHRGSGNRYSGANVLTF. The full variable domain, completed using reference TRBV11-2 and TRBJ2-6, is EAGVAQSPRYKIIEKRQSVAFWCNPISGHATLYWYQQILGQGPKLLIQFQNNGVVDDSQLPKDRFSAERLKGVDSTLKIQPAKLEDSAVYLCASTHRGSGNRYSGANVLTFGAGSRLTVL.

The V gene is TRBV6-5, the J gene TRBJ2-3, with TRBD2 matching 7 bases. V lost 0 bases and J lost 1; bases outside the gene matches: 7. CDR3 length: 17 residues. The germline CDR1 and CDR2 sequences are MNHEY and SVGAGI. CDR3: CASSYSIGGSRTDTQYF. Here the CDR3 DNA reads TGTGCCAGCAGTTACTCGATAGGCGGGAGTCGCACAGATACGCAGTATTTT.

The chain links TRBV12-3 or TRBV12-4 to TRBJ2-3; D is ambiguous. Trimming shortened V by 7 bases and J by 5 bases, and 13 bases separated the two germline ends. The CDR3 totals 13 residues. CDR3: CASTAPIRDTQYF. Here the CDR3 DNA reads TGTGCCAGCACCGCGCCGATAAGAGATACGCAGTATTTT.

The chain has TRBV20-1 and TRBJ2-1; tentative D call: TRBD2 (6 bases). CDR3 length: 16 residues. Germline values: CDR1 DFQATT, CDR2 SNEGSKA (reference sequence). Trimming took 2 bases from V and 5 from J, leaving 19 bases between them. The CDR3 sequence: CSARPFMREAHNEQFF. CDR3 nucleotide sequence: TGCAGTGCTAGACCCTTTATGAGGGAGGCTCACAATGAGCAGTTCTTC.

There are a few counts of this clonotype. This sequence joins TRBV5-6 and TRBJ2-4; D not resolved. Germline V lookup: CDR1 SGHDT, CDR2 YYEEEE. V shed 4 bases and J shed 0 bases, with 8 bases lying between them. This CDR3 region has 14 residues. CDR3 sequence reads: CASSRILAKNIQYF. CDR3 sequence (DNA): TGTGCCAGCAGCCGCATCCTAGCCAAAAACATTCAGTACTTC.

The CDR3 DNA reads as TGTGCCAGCAGCCAAACGCAATGGGGGGGGGAGACCCAGTACTTC. Encoded protein: CASSQTQWGGETQYF. The J gene is TRBJ2-5, the V gene TRBV4-2; TRBD2 matches at 7 bases. The germline V gene has CDR1 LGHNA and CDR2 YNFKEQ. The CDR3 is made up of 15 amino acids. Trimming cost V 2 bases and J 5 bases; bases outside gene matches: 8.

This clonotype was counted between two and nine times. The CDR3 loop is CASSSPTGQYQETQYF. In DNA, the CDR3 is TGTGCCAGCAGCTCCCCGACAGGGCAATACCAAGAGACCCAGTACTTC. This chain uses TRBV7-2 with TRBJ2-5; 7 nucleotides match TRBD1. This CDR3 has 16 residues. The V gene end was trimmed by 4 bases and the J gene end by 0 bases; junction bases not matched to a gene: 8. The germline V gene encodes CDR1 SGHTA and CDR2 FQGNSA.

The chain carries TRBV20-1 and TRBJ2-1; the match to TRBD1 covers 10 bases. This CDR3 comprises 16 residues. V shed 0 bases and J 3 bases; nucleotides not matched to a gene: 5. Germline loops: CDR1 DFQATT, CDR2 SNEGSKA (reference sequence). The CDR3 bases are TGCAGTGCTAGAGATGTGGGACAGGGGAACTACAATGAGCAGTTCTTC. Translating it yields CSARDVGQGNYNEQFF.

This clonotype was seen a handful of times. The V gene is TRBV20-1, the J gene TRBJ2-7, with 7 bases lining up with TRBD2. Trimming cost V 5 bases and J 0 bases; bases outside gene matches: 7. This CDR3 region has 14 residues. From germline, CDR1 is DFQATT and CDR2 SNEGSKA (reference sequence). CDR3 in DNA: TGCAGTGCTCCCGATAGCGGGCTCTCCTACGAGCAGTACTTC. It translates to CSAPDSGLSYEQYF.

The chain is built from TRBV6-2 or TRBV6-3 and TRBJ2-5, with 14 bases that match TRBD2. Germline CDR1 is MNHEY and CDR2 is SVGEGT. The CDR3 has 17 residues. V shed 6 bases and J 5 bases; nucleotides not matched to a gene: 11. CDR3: CASRHPGLAGGSETQYF. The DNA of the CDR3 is TGTGCCAGCAGACATCCCGGACTAGCGGGGGGATCGGAGACCCAGTACTTC.

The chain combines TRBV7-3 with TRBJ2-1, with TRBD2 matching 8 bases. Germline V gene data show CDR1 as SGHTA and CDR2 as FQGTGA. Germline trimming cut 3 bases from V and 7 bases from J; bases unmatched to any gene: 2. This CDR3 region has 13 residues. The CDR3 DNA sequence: TGTGCCAGCAGCTTGATAGCGGGAAATGAGCAGTTCTTC. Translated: CASSLIAGNEQFF.